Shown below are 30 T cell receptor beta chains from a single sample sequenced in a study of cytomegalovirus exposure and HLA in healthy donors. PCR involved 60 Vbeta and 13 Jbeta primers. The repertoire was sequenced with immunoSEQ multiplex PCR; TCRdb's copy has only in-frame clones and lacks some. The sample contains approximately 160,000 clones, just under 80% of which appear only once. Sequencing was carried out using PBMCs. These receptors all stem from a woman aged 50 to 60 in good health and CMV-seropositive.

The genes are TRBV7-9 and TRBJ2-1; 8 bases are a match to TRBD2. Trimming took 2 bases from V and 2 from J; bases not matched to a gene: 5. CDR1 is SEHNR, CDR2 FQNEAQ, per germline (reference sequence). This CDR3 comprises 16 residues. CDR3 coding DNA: TGTGCCAGCAGCTTAAAGCGGGGGCCAACCTACAATGAGCAGTTCTTC. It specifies CASSLKRGPTYNEQFF.

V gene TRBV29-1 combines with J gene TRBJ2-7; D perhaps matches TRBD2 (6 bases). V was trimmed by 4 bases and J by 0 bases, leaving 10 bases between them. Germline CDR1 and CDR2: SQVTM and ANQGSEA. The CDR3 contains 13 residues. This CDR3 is CSVGRASSYEQYF. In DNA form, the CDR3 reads TGCAGCGTTGGGAGGGCCAGCTCCTACGAGCAGTACTTC.

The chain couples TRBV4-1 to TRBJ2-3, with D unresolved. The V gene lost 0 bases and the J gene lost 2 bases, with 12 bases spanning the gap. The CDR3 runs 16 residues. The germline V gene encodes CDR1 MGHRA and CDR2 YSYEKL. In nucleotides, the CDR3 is TGCGCCAGCAGCCAAGATAGTAGAATGTACACAGATACGCAGTATTTT. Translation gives CASSQDSRMYTDTQYF.

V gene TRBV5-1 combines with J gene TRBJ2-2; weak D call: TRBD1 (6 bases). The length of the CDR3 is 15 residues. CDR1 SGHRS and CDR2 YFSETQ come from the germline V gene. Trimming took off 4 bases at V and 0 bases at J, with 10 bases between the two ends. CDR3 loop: CASSRRTANTGELFF. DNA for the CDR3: TGCGCCAGCAGCAGACGGACAGCGAACACCGGGGAGCTGTTTTTT.

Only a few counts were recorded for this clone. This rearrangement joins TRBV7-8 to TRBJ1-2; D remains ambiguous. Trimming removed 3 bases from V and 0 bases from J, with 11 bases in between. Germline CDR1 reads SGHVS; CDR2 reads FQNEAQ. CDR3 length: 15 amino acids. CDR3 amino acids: CASSFNYGTNYGYTF. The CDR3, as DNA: TGTGCCAGCAGCTTTAACTACGGAACTAACTATGGCTACACCTTC.

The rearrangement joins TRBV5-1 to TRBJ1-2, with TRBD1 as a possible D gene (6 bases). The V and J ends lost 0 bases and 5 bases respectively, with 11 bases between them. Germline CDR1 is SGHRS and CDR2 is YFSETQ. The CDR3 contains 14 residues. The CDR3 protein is CASSLAGTYYGYTF. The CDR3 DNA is TGCGCCAGCAGCTTGGCCGGGACATATTATGGCTACACCTTC.

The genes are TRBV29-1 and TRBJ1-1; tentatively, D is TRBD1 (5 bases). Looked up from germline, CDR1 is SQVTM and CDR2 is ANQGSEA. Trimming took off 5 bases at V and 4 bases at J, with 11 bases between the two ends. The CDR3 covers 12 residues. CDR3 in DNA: TGCAGCGTTCGGGGGGTAGGCACTGAAGCTTTCTTT. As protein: CSVRGVGTEAFF. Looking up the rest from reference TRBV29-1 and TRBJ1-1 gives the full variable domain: SAVISQKPSRDICQRGTSLTIQCQVDSQVTMMFWYRQQPGQSLTLIATANQGSEATYESGFVIDKFPISRPNLTFSTLTVSNMSPEDSSIYLCSVRGVGTEAFFGQGTRLTVV.

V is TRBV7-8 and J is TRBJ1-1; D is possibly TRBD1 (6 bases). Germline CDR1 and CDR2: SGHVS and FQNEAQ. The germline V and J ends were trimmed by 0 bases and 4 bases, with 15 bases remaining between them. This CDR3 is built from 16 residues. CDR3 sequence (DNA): TGTGCCAGCAGCTTAGCGCAGGGGACGGTTCGCACTGAAGCTTTCTTT. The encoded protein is CASSLAQGTVRTEAFF.

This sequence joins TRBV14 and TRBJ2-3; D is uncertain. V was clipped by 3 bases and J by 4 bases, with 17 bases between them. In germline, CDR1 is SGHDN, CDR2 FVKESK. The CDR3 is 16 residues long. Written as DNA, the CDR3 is TGTGCCAGCAGCCACCAGCTACCAACTGGGCCAGATACGCAGTATTTT. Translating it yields CASSHQLPTGPDTQYF.

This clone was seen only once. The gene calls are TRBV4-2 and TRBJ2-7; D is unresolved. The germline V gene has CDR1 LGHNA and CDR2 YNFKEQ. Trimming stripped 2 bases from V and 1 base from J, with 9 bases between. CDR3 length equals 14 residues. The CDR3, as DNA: TGTGCCAGCAGCCAAATAGGAGTTTCCTACGAGCAGTACTTC. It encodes CASSQIGVSYEQYF.

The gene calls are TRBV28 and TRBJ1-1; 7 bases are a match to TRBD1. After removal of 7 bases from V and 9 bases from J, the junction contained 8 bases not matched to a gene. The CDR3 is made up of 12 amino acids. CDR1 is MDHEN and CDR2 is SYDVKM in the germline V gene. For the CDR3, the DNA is TGTGCCAGCATCCCCGAGACAGGGAAAGCTTTCTTT. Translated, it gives CASIPETGKAFF. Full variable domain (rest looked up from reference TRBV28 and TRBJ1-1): DVKVTQSSRYLVKRTGEKVFLECVQDMDHENMFWYRQDPGLGLRLIYFSYDVKMKEKGDIPEGYSVSREKKERFSLILESASTNQTSMYLCASIPETGKAFFGQGTRLTVV.

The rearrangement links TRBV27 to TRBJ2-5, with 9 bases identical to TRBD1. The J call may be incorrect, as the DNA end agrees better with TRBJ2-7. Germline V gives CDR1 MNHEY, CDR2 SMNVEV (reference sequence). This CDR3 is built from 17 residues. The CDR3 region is CASSPSSGTGLLYEQYF. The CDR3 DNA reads TGTGCCAGCAGCCCTTCCTCTGGGACAGGGTTACTATACGAGCAGTACTTC.

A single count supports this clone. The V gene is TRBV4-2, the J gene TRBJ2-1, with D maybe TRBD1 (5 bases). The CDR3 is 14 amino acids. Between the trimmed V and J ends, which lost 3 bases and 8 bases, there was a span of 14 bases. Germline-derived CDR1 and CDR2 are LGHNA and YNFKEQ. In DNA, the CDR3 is TGTGCCAGCAGCCACAGGGTAGGGATCGATGAGCAGTTCTTC. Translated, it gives CASSHRVGIDEQFF.

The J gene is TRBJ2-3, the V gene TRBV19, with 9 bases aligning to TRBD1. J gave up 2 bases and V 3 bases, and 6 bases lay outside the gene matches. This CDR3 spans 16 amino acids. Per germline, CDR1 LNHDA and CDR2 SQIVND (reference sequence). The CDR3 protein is CASSIGQGRLTDTQYF. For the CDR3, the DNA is TGTGCCAGTAGTATCGGACAGGGGCGGCTCACAGATACGCAGTATTTT.

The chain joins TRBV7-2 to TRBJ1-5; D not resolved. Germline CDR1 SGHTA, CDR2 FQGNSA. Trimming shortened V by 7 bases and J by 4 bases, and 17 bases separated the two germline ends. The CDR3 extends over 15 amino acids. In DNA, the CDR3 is TGTGCCAGCAAAGACACCTCCCTATCGAATCAGCCCCAGCATTTT. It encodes CASKDTSLSNQPQHF.

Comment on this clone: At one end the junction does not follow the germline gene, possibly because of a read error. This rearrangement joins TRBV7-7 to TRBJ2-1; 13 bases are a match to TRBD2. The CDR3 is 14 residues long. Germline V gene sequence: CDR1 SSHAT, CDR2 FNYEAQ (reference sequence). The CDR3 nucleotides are TGTGCTAGCAGCCAGACTAGCGGGAGGAGTGAGCAGTTCTTC. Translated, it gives CASSQTSGRSEQFF.

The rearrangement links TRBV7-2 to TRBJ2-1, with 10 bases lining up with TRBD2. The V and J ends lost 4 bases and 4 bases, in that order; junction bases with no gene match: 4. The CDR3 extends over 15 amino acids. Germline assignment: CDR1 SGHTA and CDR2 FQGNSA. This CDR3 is CASSYRTSGYNEQFF. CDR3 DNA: TGTGCCAGCAGCTATCGGACTAGCGGTTACAATGAGCAGTTCTTC.

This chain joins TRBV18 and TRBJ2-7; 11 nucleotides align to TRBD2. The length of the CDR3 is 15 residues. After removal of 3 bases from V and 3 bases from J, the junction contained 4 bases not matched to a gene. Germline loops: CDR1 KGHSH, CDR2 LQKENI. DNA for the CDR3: TGTGCCAGCTCACCTTCCGGGACTAGCGGCTACGAGCAGTACTTC. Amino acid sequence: CASSPSGTSGYEQYF.

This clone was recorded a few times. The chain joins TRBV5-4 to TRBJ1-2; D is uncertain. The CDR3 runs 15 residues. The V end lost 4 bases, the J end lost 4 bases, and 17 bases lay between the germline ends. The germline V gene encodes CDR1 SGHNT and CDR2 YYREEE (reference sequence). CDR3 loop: CASSLAMLRGYGYTF. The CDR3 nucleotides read TGTGCCAGCAGCCTGGCCATGCTCCGGGGCTATGGCTACACCTTC.

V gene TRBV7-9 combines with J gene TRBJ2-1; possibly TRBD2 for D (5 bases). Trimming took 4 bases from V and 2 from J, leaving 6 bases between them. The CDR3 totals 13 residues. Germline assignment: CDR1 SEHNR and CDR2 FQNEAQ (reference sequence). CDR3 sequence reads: CASSSGAYNEQFF. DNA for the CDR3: TGTGCCAGCAGCTCCGGGGCCTACAATGAGCAGTTCTTC.

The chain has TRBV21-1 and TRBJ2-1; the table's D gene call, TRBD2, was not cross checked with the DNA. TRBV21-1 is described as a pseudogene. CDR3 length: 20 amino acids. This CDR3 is CASSKVFRTSGESGYNEQFF. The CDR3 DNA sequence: TGTGCCAGCAGCAAAGTTTTTCGGACTAGCGGGGAATCAGGCTACAATGAGCAGTTCTTC.

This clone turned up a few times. The CDR3 sequence: CASSQVTGSKANTGELFF. CDR3 nucleotide sequence: TGCGCCAGCAGCCAGGTAACAGGCTCCAAGGCGAACACCGGGGAGCTGTTTTTT. The V and J genes are TRBV4-3 and TRBJ2-2, with TRBD1 as a possible D gene (5 bases). This CDR3 has 18 amino acids. Deletions cut 3 bases from V and 0 bases from J, with 17 bases between. Germline-derived CDR1 and CDR2 are LGHNA and YSLEER.

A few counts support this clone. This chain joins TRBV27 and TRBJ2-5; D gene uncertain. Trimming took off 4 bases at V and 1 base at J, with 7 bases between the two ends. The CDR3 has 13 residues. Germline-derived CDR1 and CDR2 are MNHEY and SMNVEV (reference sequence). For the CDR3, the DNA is TGTGCCAGCAGTTGGGCAGGCCAAGAGACCCAGTACTTC. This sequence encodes CASSWAGQETQYF.

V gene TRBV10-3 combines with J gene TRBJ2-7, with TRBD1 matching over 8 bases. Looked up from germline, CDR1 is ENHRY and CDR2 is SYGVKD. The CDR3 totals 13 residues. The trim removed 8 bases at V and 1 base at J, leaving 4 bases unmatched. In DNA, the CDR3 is TGTGCCATCCGTCGACAGGGGTCCTACGAGCAGTACTTC. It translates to CAIRRQGSYEQYF.

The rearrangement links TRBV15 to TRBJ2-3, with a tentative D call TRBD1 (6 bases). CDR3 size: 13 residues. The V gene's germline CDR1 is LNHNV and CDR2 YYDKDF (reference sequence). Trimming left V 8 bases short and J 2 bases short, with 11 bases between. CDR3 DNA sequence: TGTGCCACCTCCCGGGGACACACAGATACGCAGTATTTT. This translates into CATSRGHTDTQYF.

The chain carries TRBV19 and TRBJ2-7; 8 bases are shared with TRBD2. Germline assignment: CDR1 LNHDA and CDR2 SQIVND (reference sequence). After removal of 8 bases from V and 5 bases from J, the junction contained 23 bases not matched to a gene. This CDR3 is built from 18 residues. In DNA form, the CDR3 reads TGTGCCAGTCCCAGGGTGGGTCCCACTAGCGGAATGGGGGACGAGCAGTACTTC. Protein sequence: CASPRVGPTSGMGDEQYF.

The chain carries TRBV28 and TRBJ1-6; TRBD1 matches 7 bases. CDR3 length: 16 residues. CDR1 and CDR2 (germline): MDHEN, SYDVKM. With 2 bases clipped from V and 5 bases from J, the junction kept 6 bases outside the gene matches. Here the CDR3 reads CASSLTGERDNSPLHF. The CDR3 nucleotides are TGTGCCAGCAGTTTAACAGGGGAAAGAGATAATTCACCCCTCCACTTT.

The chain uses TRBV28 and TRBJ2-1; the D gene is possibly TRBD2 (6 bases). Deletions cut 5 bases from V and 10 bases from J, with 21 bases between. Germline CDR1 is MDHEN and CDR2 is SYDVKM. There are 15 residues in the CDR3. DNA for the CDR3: TGTGCCAGCAGTACCGGACCGGGGGTTGTAAGGGAGCAGTTCTTC. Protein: CASSTGPGVVREQFF.

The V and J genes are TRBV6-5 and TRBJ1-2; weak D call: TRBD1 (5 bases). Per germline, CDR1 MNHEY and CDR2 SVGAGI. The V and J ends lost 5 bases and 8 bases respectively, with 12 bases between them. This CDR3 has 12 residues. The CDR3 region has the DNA TGTGCCAGCAGTCCCGACAGTGGGGGCTACACCTTC. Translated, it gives CASSPDSGGYTF.

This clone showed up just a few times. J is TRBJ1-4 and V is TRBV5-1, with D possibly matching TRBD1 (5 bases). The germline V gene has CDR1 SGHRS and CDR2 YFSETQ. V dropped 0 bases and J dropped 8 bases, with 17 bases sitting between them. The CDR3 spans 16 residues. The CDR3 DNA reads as TGCGCCAGCAGCTTGGAGGGCACAGGAGTCGGCGAAAAACTGTTTTTT. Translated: CASSLEGTGVGEKLFF.